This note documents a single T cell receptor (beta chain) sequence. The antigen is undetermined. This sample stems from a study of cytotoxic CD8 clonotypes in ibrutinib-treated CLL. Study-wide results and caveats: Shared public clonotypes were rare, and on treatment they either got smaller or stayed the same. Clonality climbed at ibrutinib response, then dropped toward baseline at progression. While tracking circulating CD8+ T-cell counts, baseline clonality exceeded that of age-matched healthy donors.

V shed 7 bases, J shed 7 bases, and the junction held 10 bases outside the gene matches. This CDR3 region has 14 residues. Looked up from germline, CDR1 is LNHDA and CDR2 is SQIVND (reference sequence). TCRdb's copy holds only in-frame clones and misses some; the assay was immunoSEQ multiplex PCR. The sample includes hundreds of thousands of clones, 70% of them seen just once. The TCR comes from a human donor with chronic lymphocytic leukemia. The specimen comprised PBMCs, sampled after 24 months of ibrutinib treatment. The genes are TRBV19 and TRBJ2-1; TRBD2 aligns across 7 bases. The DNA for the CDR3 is TGTGCCAGTAATGGTAGGGGCGGGAGTAATGAGCAGTTCTTC. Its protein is CASNGRGGSNEQFF.